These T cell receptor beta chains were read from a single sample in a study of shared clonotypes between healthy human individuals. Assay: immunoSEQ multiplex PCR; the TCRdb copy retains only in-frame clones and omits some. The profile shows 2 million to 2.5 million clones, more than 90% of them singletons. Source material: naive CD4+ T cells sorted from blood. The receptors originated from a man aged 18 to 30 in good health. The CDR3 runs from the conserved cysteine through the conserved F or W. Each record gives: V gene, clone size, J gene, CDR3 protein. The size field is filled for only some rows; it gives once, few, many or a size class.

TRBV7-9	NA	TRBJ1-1	CASSLAGGLNTEAFF
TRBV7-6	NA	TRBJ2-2	CASSPRQDTGELFF
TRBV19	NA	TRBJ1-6	CASSTVGQGNSPLHF
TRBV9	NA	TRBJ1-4	CASSPRDRATNEKLFF
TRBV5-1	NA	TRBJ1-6	CASSLGTEYNSPLHF
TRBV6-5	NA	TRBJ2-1	CAALGFNEQFF
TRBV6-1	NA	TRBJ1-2	CASRDRVQNYGYTF
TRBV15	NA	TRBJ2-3	CATSRTPGADTQYF
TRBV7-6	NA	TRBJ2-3	CASSRTGGTDTQYF
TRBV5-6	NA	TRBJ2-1	CASSLVASGGRILFF
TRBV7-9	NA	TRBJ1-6	CASSHDFSSYNSPLHF
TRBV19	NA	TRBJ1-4	CASSIWGADEKLFF
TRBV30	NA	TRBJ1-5	CAWSKAGNQPQHF
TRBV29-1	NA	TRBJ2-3	CSVETQRVDTQYF
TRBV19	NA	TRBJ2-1	CASSIMGPYNEQFF
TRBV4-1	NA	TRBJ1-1	CASSQLGLTNTEAFF
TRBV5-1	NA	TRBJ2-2	CASSLELGELFF
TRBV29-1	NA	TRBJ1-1	CSVDAIIEVEAFF
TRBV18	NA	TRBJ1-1	CASSPPGTEAFF
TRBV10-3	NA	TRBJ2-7	CAISGGYEQYF
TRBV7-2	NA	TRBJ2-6	CASSLSASVGANVLTF
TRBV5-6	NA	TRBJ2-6	CASSFYGQGIGSGANVLTF
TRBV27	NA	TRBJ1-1	CASISRPNTEAFF
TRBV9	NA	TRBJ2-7	CASSYTGTAALGAYEQYF
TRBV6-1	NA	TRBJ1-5	CAARGGQPQHF
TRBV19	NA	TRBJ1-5	CASSIGGTGNQPQHF
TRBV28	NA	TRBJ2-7	CASSITGTGDSYEQYF
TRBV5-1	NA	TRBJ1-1	CASASVDAQNTEAFF
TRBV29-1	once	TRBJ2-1	CSGKTSGRRLSNEQFF
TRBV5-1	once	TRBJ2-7	CASGQGGAAYEQYF
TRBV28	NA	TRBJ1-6	CASSLSRGELPLNSPLHF
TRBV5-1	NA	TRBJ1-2	CASSLGQGRGYTF
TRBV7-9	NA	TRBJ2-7	CASSAWEAPYEQYF
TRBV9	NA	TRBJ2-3	CASNHRGTDTQYF
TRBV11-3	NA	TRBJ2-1	CASSPTSSNEQFF
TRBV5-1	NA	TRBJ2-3	CASSSGTSGASTDTQYF
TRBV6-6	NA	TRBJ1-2	CASSPRTTGSYGYTF
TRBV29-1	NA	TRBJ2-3	CSVEGLATSTDTQYF
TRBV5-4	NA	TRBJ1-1	CASSQRPEPGRNTEAFF
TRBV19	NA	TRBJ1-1	CASSIDPGQSEAFF
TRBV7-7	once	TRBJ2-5	CASSGGTGSFSSGETQYF
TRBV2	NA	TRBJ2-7	CASSPGIEQYF
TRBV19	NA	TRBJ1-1	CASSWDRGAEAFF
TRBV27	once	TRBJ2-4	CASRLQGGSKNIQYF
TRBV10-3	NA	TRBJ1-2	CAISDSPYGYTF
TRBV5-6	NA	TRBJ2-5	CASSLVRASQETQYF
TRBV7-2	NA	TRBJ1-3	CASSLDSSGNTIYF
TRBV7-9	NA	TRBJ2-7	CASSLGSGSTYEQYF
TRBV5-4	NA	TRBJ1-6	CASSPGTAYNSPLHF